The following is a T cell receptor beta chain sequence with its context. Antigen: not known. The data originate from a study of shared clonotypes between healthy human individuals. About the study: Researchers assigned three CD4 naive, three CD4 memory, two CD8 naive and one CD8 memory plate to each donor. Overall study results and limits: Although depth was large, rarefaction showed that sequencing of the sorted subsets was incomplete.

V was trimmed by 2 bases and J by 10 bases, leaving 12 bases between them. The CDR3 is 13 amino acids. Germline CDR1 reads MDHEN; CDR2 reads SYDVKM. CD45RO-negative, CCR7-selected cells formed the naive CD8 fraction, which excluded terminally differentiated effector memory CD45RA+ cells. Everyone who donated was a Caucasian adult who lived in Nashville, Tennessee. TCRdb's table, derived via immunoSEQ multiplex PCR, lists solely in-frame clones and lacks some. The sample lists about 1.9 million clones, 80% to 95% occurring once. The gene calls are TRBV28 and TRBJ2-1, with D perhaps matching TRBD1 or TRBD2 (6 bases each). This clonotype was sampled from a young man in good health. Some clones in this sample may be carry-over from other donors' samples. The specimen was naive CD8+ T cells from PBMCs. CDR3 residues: CASSLRGGTEQFF. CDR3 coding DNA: TGTGCCAGCAGTTTAAGAGGAGGGACAGAGCAGTTCTTC. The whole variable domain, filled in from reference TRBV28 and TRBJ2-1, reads DVKVTQSSRYLVKRTGEKVFLECVQDMDHENMFWYRQDPGLGLRLIYFSYDVKMKEKGDIPEGYSVSREKKERFSLILESASTNQTSMYLCASSLRGGTEQFFGPGTRLTVL.